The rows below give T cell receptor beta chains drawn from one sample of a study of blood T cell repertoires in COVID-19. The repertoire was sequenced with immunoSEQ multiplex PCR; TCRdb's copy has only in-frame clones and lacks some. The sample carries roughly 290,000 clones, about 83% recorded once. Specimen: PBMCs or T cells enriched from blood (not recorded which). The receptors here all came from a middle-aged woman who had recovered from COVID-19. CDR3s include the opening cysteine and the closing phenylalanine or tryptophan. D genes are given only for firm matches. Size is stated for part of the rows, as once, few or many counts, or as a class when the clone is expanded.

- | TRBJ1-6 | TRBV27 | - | TGTGCCAGCGAGAGTGGAGGTGCAGGCGATAATTCACCCCTCCACTTT | CASESGGAGDNSPLHF
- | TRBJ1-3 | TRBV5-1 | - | TGCGCCAGCAGCAGAGACAGCACCTCCTCTGGAAACACCATATATTTT | CASSRDSTSSGNTIYF
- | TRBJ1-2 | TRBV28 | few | TGTGCCAGCAGTTCCAGGGGTGGTTGGGGCTACACCTTC | CASSSRGGWGYTF
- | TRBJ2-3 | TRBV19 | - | TGTGCCACCAGGGGCGGGAGCACAGATACGCAGTATTTT | CATRGGSTDTQYF
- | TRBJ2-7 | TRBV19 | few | TGTGCCAGTAGTACGTCTACCGGGACTCCCCACGAGCAGTACTTC | CASSTSTGTPHEQYF
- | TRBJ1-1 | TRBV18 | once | TGTGCCAGCTCACCCGAACAGGCGTCTGAAGCTTTCTTT | CASSPEQASEAFF
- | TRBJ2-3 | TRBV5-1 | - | TGCGCCAGCAGGAGGGTTCTCAGCACAGATACGCAGTATTTT | CASRRVLSTDTQYF
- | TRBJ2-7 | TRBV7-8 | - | TGTGCCAGCACCTCTGGAGGTATCAATTGGGTCAGGACCTACGAGCAGTACTTC | CASTSGGINWVRTYEQYF
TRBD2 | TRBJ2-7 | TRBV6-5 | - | TGTGCCAGCAGTAGACTAGCGGGAGGTATTTACGAGCAGTACTTC | CASSRLAGGIYEQYF
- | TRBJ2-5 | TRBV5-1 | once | TGCGCCAGCAGCTTGACCGGGACACGCCGGTCGGAGACCCAGTACTTC | CASSLTGTRRSETQYF
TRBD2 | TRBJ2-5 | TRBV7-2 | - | TGTGCCAGCAGCCAGGCTGGGACTAGGTTAGAGACCCAGTACTTC | CASSQAGTRLETQYF
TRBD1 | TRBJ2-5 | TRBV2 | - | TGTGCCAGCAGAGACTTAGGGACAGCGGAGACCCAGTACTTC | CASRDLGTAETQYF
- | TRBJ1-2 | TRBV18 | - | TGTGCCAGCTCACCTTCCCAGGGTGGTGGCTACACCTTC | CASSPSQGGGYTF
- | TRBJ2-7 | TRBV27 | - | TGTGCCAGCAGTTATAGTTTCGAGCAGTACTTC | CASSYSFEQYF
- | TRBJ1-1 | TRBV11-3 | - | TGTGCCAGCAGCCTACCGGACAGTTTAATGAACACTGAAGCTTTCTTT | CASSLPDSLMNTEAFF
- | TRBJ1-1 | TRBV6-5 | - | TGTGCCAGCAGTTACTCGACGGGTTCGGCAGGGCGAGCTTTCTTT | CASSYSTGSAGRAFF
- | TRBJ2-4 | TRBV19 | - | TGTGCCAGTAGTGGGAGCTTAGCCAAAAACATTCAGTACTTC | CASSGSLAKNIQYF
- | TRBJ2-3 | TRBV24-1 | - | TGTGCCACCAGTGATGCATCCGATGACCCCAGGGTTGGAGGGACAGATACGCAGTATTTT | CATSDASDDPRVGGTDTQYF
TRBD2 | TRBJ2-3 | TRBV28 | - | TGTGCCAGCAACGGACTAGCGGGAGGGAGCAGTCGGACAGATACGCAGTATTTT | CASNGLAGGSSRTDTQYF
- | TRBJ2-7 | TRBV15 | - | TGTGCCACCAGCAGACAGGGGAGCTACGAGCAGTACTTC | CATSRQGSYEQYF
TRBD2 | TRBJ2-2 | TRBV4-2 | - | TGTGCCAGCAGCCTCGCGGTTAGCGGGAGTACCGGGGAGCTGTTTTTT | CASSLAVSGSTGELFF
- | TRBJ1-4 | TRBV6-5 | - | TGTGCCAGCAGTTACGTCGGGGGGCGGGATGAAAAACTGTTTTTT | CASSYVGGRDEKLFF
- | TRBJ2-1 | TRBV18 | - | TGTGCCAGCTCACCACCGGCAGCGACCTACAATGAGCAGTTCTTC | CASSPPAATYNEQFF
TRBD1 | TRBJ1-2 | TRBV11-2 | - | TGTGCCAGCAGCCCTGGGGACAGCATCTATGGCTACACCTTC | CASSPGDSIYGYTF
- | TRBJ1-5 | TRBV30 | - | TGTGCCTGGAGTGGGAGGAAATCGGGGGGCGGTCAGCCCCAGCATTTT | CAWSGRKSGGGQPQHF
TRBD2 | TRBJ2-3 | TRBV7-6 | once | TGTGCCAGCAGCCAGGGACTAGCGGGAGCAGACCCATCCCTTTTTTTT | CASSQGLAGADPSLFF
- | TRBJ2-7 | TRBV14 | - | TGTGCCAGCAGCCAAGCATCTAGCCGTTTCCACGAGCAGTACTTC | CASSQASSRFHEQYF
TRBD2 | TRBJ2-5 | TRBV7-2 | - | TGTGCCAGCAGCCTACTAGCGGCCAAAGAGACCCAGTACTTC | CASSLLAAKETQYF
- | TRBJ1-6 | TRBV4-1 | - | TGCGCCAGCAGCCCCTATGCAGGGACTGATAATTCACCCCTCCACTTT | CASSPYAGTDNSPLHF
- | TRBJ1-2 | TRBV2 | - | TGTGCCAGCACTCTGCAGGGGAATGGCTACACCTTC | CASTLQGNGYTF
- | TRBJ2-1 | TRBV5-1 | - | TGCGCCAGCAGTCAGACTATCCCAGGAGGCGATGAGCAGTTCTTC | CASSQTIPGGDEQFF
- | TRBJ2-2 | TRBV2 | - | TGTGCCAGCAGAGCTGACAGAGCCAACACCGGGGAGCTGTTTTTT | CASRADRANTGELFF
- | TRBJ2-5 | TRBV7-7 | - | TGTGCTAGCAGCTCAGGAGGTCAAGAGACCCAGTACTTC | CASSSGGQETQYF
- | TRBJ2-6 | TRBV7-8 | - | TGTGCCAGCAGCCCGGCCCGAATAGCTTCGGCCAACGTCCTGACTTTC | CASSPARIASANVLTF
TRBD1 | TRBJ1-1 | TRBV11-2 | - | TGTGCCAGCAGCCCCGGGACAGGGGCCACTGAAGCTTTCTTT | CASSPGTGATEAFF
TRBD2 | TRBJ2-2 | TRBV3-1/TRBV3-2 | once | TGTGCCAGCAGCCAAGTCTCGGGAGGGCACACCGGGGAGCTGTTTTTT | CASSQVSGGHTGELFF
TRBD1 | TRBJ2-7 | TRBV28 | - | TGTGCCAGCAGTTTATCGGCCAGGGGGTTTGTTTACGAGCAGTACTTC | CASSLSARGFVYEQYF
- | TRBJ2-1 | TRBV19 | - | TGTGCCAGTAAGTTAGGCCATGACCTTCTAGCACCCTACAATGAGCAGTTCTTC | CASKLGHDLLAPYNEQFF
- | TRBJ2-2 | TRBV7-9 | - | TGTGCCGGGGGCGGGAGTGACACCGGGGAGCTGTTTTTT | CAGGGSDTGELFF
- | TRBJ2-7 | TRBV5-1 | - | TGCGCCAGCAGCGCCTCATACAGGGCAAGCTCCTACGAGCAGTACTTC | CASSASYRASSYEQYF
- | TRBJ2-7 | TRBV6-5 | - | TGTGCCAGCAGACAGGCCGCTAGAGGCGAGCAGTACTTC | CASRQAARGEQYF
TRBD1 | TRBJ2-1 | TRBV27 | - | TGTGCCACCCGGGACAGACCCTACAATGAGCAGTTCTTC | CATRDRPYNEQFF
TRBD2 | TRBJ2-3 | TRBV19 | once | TGTGCCAGTAGTCCCCTAGATATCCGGAGCGGGGGCACGCAGTATTTT | CASSPLDIRSGGTQYF
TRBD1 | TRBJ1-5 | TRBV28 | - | TGTGCCACCTCAGGGGGAGGTCTCAATCAGCCCCAGCATTTT | CATSGGGLNQPQHF
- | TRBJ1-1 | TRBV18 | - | TGTGCCAGCTCACCCGGGGGGGGATACACTGAAGCTTTCTTT | CASSPGGGYTEAFF
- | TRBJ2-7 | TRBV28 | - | TGTGCCAGCAGTCCACACAGGGATCGCGAGCAGTACTTC | CASSPHRDREQYF
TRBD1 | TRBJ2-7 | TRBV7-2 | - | TGTGCCAGCAGCTTAGGGACAGGGACCTACGAGCAGTACTTC | CASSLGTGTYEQYF
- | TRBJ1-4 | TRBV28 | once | TGTGCCAGCAGTTTTGGCGGTGATTATGAAAAACTGTTTTTT | CASSFGGDYEKLFF
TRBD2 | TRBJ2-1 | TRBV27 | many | TGTGCCAGCAGCCCACGTAGCGGGAGGGATGAGCAGTTCTTC | CASSPRSGRDEQFF
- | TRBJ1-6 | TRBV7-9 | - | TGTGCCAGCAGCTTGTCGAATTCACCCCTCCACTTT | CASSLSNSPLHF
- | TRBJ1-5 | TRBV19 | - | TGTGCCAGTCGGTATGGGCCCCAGCATTTT | CASRYGPQHF
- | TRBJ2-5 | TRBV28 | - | TGTGCCAGCAGTTTAGGGGGCTACCAAGAGACCCAGTACTTC | CASSLGGYQETQYF
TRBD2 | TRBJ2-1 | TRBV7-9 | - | TGTGCCAGCAGCTGGACTAGCTACGATGAGCAGTTCTTC | CASSWTSYDEQFF
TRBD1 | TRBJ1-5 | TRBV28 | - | TGTGCCAGCAGTTTAAGGTGGAGGGGGCAGGGCCAGCCCCAGCATTTT | CASSLRWRGQGQPQHF
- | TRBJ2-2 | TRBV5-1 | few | TGCGCCAGCAGCCTAAACCTAGCAGCGAGGGAGCTGTTTTTT | CASSLNLAARELFF
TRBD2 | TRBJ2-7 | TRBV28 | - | TGTGCCAGCAGCGGGACTAGCGGGACCCGCGAGCAGTACTTC | CASSGTSGTREQYF
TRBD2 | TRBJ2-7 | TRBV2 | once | TGTGCCAGCTTAGCGGGATACGAGCAGTACTTC | CASLAGYEQYF
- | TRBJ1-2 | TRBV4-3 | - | TGCGCCAGCAGCCAAAACAGGGATGGCTACACCTTC | CASSQNRDGYTF